Sequencing of this T cell receptor (beta chain) was carried out in a study of regulatory T cells in long-lasting Graves disease. According to the study, TCR beta libraries were built with iRepertoire HTBI primers and CDR3-region Arm-PCR. TCRdb reprocessed the multiplex PCR reads via MiXCR and lists one record per CDR3 protein. The sample records 450,000 to 650,000 distinct CDR3 sequences, roughly 16% being singletons. Germline V gives CDR1 DFQATT, CDR2 SNEGSKA (reference sequence). This CDR3 has 15 residues. Trimming removed 1 base from V and 0 bases from J, with 10 bases in between. Time point given: newly diagnosed GD, antithyroid drugs for less than 3 months. From RNA extracted from PBMCs, the TCR library was made. As concerns this clonotype: Antigen specificity is unknown.

Regarding the study as a whole: The study found lower TCR diversity in persistent Graves' patients than in newly diagnosed ones.

These same data were also listed under a study on T cells in Graves' hyperthyroidism and ophthalmopathy. As reported in that work: Most clonotypes that expanded in the thyroid above 0.001 also showed up in blood.

This chain links TRBV20-1 with TRBJ1-3, with unresolved D. The clonotype comes from a woman aged 35-65 years with Graves disease. The sample here was peripheral blood mononuclear cells (PBMCs), taken at new diagnosis, from a patient treated with antithyroid drugs. CDR3 loop: CSARGEVISGNTIYF. The CDR3 DNA follows: TGCAGTGCTAGAGGAGAGGTCATCTCTGGAAACACCATATATTTT.